This TCR beta chain was captured by sequencing in a study of cytomegalovirus exposure and HLA in healthy donors. Study findings and constraints: Follow-up analysis seemed to connect common viral pathogens with several of the most significant clusters identified.

This CDR3 is built from 13 residues. The ends were cut back, 4 bases at V and 5 bases at J, with 12 bases in the middle. Germline loops: CDR1 SGHRS, CDR2 YFSETQ. This clone has a handful of counts. Its antigen is unidentified. 13 Jbeta primers and 60 Vbeta primers were used for the PCR. Assay used: immunoSEQ multiplex PCR; TCRdb lists only in-frame clones, some missing. Of 150,000 to 200,000 clones listed, more than 65% are singletons. Sample: PBMCs. The genes are TRBV5-1 and TRBJ2-5; tentatively, D is TRBD2 (6 bases). This clonotype was obtained from a man aged 50 to 59 in good health and CMV-seropositive. CDR3 bases: TGCGCCAGCAGCCCGGGGGTAGCGGAGACCCAGTACTTC. Translation gives CASSPGVAETQYF.